This paragraph reports one T cell receptor beta chain. The sample holds a few counts of this clonotype. Its recognized antigen is unknown. Per-base quality was not reported, and no clone a single base away is much larger than it. This sample is drawn from a study of T cells after yellow fever vaccination (dated by TCRdb to between 2018 and 2021). Regarding the study in general: The SMART-Seq v4 Ultra Low Input RNA kit was used to prepare libraries from fractions with low cell numbers. To follow T-cell clones before and after both primary and booster YFV17D yellow fever vaccination, bulk TCR alpha and beta repertoires underwent longitudinal sequencing. Two healthy male donors made up the cohort, one aged 18 to 29 years and the other aged 30 to 40 years. Blood samples were taken at several timepoints before and after primary and secondary immunization, and bulk PBMC replicates and cell subsets were isolated. Study-level results and caveats: Most clones expanded after primary vaccination (around 96% of CD4 and approximately 90% of CD8) were re-detected after the booster, suggesting that broad memory maintenance occurred. Because only a couple of donors were included in the study, the extent to which the findings can be generalized is limited. The secondary T-cell response was weaker than the primary response but faster, peaking on day 5 instead of day 15. Computational filtering was needed because FACS-sorted repertoires could contain abundant contaminating clonotypes from the bulk population. A small share of clonotypes was detected in both CD4 and CD8 compartments, with the overlap likely arising from convergent recombination.

TCRdb names Illumina NovaSeq 6000 as the instrument used. TCR cDNA was synthesized by 5'RACE template switching, which introduced a universal primer site and unique molecular identifiers. cDNA synthesis was primed from both the TCR alpha and TCR beta constant segments. Two PCR steps were used to amplify libraries, with sample barcodes and sequencing adapters being added in the second step. Libraries were sequenced on Illumina HiSeq 2500 (2x100 bp) or NovaSeq (2x150 bp). On the study's bioinformatics: Reads were demultiplexed and collapsed into UMI consensus sequences with MIGEC, and V(D)J alignment was performed with MiXCR. Using edgeR on replicate PBMC samples, clonotypes were called vaccine-responding if FDR was below 0.01 and the log2 fold change was above 5 up to day 15. Bulk clonotypes were assigned CD4 or CD8 identity according to which sequenced CD4 or CD8 repertoire held them at higher abundance. TCRdb's own reprocessing of the public reads used fastp at Q25 and MiXCR and kept productive beta chains. Rows with a matching CDR3 protein are joined into one entry that keeps the most common DNA and genes. TCRdb, rather than the study authors, made the V and J calls. The sample table records 150,000 to 200,000 distinct CDR3 sequences; 7% to 10% of these occur just once. Roughly 33% of the sample is in the top ten clones.

The cysteine opens and the phenylalanine closes a CDR3 of 13 amino acids. Only the CDR3 part of the read is kept: 39 bases, read in frame from the first base. Cut back by 8 bases and 2 bases, the V and J ends lie 12 bases apart. Reading the germline V gene (reference sequence) gives CDR1 SEHNR and CDR2 FQNEAQ. The treatment or condition label, as the study defines it: live attenuated yellow fever vaccine strain. A standard Ficoll-Paque protocol was used to isolate PBMCs from peripheral blood. Dynabeads CD4 and CD8 positive selection kits were used to isolate CD4 and CD8 T-cell fractions. RNA was extracted with TriZol from bulk PBMCs, CD4 and CD8 fractions, and dextramer-positive and dextramer-negative fractions.

The sequencing used CD8+ T cells sorted from PBMCs, collected 45 days after the yellow fever booster vaccination. The rearranged chain carries TRBV7-9 and TRBJ1-2; the D gene identity is not certain. The TCR comes from a man younger than 30 who received the YFV17D yellow fever vaccine. The nucleotide sequence reads as follows: TGTGCCAGCGATGCCCAGCCCAACTATGGCTACACCTTC. This translates into CASDAQPNYGYTF.